The clone carrying this TCR beta chain was observed a few times. As yet, its antigen is unknown. Library preparation (for TCRbeta) was performed with unique molecular identifiers. MiXCR was run by TCRdb on the PCR reads, yielding one entry per CDR3 protein. This table holds roughly 350,000 distinct CDR3 sequences, around 16% found once. Trimming cost V 2 bases and J 2 bases, with 13 bases left between them. Germline values: CDR1 DFQATT, CDR2 SNEGSKA (reference sequence). The CDR3 is 15 residues long. The data were obtained in a study of T-cell reconstitution after alpha-beta-depleted transplantation in children. Notes on the study in general: It was reported that alpha-beta T cells came from several hundred expanded graft clones (about two months after transplant). Some patients' high day-60 TCRbeta diversity was attributed to recipient cells surviving conditioning. By one year post-transplant, T-cell counts and diversity largely arose from T cells that were newly produced.

This receptor was taken from a male patient aged 2-15 years who had a stem cell transplant for acute lymphoblastic leukemia, so the T cells may come from the graft donor. V gene TRBV20-1 combines with J gene TRBJ2-1; no reliable D call. The starting material was PBMCs, mostly from graft donor cells, obtained 360 days after TCRalphabeta/CD19-depleted stem cell transplant. The CDR3 nucleotides read TGCAGTGCTAGAACCGCAGCGATCCCCTACAATGAGCAGTTCTTC. It specifies CSARTAAIPYNEQFF.